This T cell receptor (beta chain) was identified during a study of graft-versus-host responses after intestinal transplantation. The study's findings and limits: Early post-transplant HvG declines showed an association with peak circulating GvH clone levels.

Libraries were prepared by immunoSEQ multiplex PCR; TCRdb keeps only in-frame clonotypes and omits some of them. The sample holds approximately 130,000 clones, more than 90% seen once. A note on this clone: Its antigen is as yet unknown.

The TCR was taken from a human donor who received an intestinal transplant. The input for sequencing was unstimulated CD4+ T cells sorted from spleen or lymph node cells, taken before intestinal transplant.

CDR3: CSAREAPGYTF. The CDR3 nucleotides are TGCAGTGCTAGAGAAGCCCCTGGCTACACCTTC. This chain connects TRBV20-1 to TRBJ1-2, with D unresolved. Looked up from germline, CDR1 is DFQATT and CDR2 is SNEGSKA (reference sequence). The CDR3 sequence is 11 residues long. Trimming cost V 0 bases and J 7 bases, with 6 bases left between them.